This T cell receptor (beta chain) was captured in a study of T cell responses to AZD1222 COVID-19 vaccine. The CDR3 length is 13 residues. The germline CDR1 and CDR2 sequences are MNHEY and SMNVEV (reference sequence). V lost 2 bases and J lost 7; bases outside the gene matches: 4. On this clone itself: The antigen is not known.

Study-level findings and limits: The repertoires were collected only after the peak T cell response.

Measured with immunoSEQ multiplex PCR; TCRdb has only the in-frame clones, and not every one. The table records under 150,000 clones, 80% to 95% of them present only once. The input for sequencing was peripheral blood, taken 28 days after the second AZD1222 dose. The chain couples TRBV27 to TRBJ1-2, with 7 nucleotides matching TRBD1. The receptor was derived from an adult who received the AZD1222 COVID-19 vaccine. CDR3 nucleotide sequence: TGTGCCAGCAGTTTAACAGGGGATGGTGGCTACACCTTC. Its translation: CASSLTGDGGYTF.